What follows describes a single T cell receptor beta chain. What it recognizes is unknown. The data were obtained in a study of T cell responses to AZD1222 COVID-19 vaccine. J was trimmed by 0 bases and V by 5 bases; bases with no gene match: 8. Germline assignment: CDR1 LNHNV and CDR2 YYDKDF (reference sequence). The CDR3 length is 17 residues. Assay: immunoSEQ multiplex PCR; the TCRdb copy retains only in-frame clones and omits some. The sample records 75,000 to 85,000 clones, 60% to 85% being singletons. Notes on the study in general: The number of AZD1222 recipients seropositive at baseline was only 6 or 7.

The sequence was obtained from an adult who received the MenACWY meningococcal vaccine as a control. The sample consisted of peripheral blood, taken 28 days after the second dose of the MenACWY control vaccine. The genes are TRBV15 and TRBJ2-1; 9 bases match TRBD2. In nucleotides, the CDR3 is TGTGCCACCAGCGTAGGTAGCGGGAGAAACTCCTACAATGAGCAGTTCTTC. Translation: CATSVGSGRNSYNEQFF.